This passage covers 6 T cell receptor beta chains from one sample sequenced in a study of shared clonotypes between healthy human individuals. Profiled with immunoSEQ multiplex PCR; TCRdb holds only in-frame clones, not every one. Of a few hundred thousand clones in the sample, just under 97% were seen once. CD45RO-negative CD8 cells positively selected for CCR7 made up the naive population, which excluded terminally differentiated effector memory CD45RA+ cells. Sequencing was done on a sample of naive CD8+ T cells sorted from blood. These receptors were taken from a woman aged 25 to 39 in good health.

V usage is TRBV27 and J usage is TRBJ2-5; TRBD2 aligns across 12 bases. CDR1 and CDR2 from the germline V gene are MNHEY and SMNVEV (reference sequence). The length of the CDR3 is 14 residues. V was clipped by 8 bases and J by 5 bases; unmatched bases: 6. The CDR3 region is CASGLAGLMETQYF. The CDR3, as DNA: TGTGCCAGCGGACTAGCGGGATTGATGGAGACCCAGTACTTC.

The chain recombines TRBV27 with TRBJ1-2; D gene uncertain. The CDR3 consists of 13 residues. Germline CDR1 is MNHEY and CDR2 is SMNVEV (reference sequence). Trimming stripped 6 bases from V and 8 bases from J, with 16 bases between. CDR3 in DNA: TGTGCCAGCAGCTCCCGTCCCGGCATCGGCTACACCTTC. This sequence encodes CASSSRPGIGYTF.

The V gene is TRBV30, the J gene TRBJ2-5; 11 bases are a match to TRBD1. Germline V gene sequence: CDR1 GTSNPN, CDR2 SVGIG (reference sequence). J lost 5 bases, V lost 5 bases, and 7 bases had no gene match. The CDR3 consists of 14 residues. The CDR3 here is CAWVLGQGGETQYF. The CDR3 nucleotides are TGTGCCTGGGTGCTGGGACAGGGGGGGGAGACCCAGTACTTC.

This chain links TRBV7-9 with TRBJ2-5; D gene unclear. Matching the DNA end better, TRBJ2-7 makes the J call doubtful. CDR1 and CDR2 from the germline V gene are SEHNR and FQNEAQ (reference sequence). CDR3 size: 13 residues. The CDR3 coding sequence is TGTGCCAGCAGCTTAGCTCGGGCCTACGAGCAGTACTTC. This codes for CASSLARAYEQYF.

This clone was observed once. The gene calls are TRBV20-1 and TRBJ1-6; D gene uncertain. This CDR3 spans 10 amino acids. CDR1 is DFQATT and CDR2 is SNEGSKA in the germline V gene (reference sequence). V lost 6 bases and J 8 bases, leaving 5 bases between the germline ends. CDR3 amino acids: CSADDSPLHF. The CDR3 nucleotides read TGCAGTGCCGACGATTCACCCCTCCACTTT.

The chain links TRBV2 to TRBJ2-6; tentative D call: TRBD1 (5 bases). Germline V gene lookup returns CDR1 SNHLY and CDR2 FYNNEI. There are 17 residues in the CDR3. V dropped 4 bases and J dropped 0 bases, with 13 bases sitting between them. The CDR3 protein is CASSVLDSRSGANVLTF. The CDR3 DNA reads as TGTGCCAGCAGTGTCCTCGACAGTCGCTCTGGGGCCAACGTCCTGACTTTC. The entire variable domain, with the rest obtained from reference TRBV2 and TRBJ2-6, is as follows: EPEVTQTPSHQVTQMGQEVILRCVPISNHLYFYWYRQILGQKVEFLVSFYNNEISEKSEIFDDQFSVERPDGSNFTLKIRSTKLEDSAMYFCASSVLDSRSGANVLTFGAGSRLTVL.